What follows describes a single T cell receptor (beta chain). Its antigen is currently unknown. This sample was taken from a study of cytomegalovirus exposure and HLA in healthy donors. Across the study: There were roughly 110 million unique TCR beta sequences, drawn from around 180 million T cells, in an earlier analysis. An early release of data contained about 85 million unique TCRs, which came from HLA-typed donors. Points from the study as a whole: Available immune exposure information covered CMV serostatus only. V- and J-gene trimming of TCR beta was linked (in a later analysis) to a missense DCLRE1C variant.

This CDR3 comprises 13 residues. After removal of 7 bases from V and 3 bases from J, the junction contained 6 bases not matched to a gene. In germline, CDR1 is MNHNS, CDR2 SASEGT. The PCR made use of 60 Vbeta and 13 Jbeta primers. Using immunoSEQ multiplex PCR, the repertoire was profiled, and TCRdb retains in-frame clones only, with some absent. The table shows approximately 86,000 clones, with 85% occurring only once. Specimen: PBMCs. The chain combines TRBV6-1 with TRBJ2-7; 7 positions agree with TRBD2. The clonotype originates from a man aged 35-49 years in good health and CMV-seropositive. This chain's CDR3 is CASILGGSYEQYF. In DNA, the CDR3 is TGTGCCAGCATCCTGGGAGGGAGCTACGAGCAGTACTTC.